The 3 T cell receptor beta chains below come from one sample, sequenced in a study of PD-L1 blockade in urothelial cancer. Sequencing was performed with immunoSEQ multiplex PCR; in TCRdb, only in-frame clones are kept and a portion is missing. The top ten clones hold over 1.5% of a sample with roughly 39,000 clones, around 88% of them seen once. The sample was PBMCs, taken around atezolizumab (anti-PD-L1) treatment. All receptors come from a man in his 60s with urothelial cancer.

This chain joins TRBV6-5 and TRBJ1-5; D call uncertain. The germline V gene encodes CDR1 MNHEY and CDR2 SVGAGI. The CDR3 loop spans 13 amino acids. The V gene lost 6 bases and the J gene lost 0 bases, with 6 bases spanning the gap. The CDR3 loop is CASRSYSNQPQHF. In nucleotides, the CDR3 is TGTGCCAGCAGGAGTTATAGCAATCAGCCCCAGCATTTT.

The chain combines TRBV29-1 with TRBJ2-1; the D gene is possibly TRBD1 (5 bases). Germline-derived CDR1 and CDR2 are SQVTM and ANQGSEA. This CDR3 comprises 17 residues. With 7 bases removed from V and 0 bases from J, the gap between germline ends came to 22 bases. This chain's CDR3 is CSATPGFRSSSYNEQFF. The CDR3 DNA reads TGCAGCGCCACTCCAGGGTTCAGATCCAGCTCCTACAATGAGCAGTTCTTC.

The chain combines TRBV7-2 with TRBJ1-2, with a possible D match to TRBD1 (6 bases). V lost 1 base and J lost 7, with 13 bases in between. CDR1 and CDR2 (germline): SGHTA, FQGNSA. This CDR3 has 14 residues. The CDR3 loop is CASSLDAQGFGYTF. The DNA of the CDR3 is TGTGCCAGCAGCTTAGACGCTCAGGGGTTTGGCTACACCTTC.